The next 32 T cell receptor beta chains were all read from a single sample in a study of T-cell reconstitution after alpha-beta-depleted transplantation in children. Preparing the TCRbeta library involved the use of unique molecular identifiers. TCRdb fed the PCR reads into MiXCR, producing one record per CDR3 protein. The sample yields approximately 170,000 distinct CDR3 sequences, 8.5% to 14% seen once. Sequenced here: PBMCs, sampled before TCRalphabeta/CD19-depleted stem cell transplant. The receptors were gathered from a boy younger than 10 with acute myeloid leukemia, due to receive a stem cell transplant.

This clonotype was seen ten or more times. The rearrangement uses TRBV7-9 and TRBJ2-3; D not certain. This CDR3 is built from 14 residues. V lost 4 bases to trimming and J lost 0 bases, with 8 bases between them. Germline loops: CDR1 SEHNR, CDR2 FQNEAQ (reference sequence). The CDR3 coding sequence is TGTGCCAGCAGCTACGGAGCTAGCACAGATACGCAGTATTTT. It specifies CASSYGASTDTQYF.

The CDR3 DNA reads as TGTGCCTGGAGTGAGGTTGAAGGCTACACCTTC. Its protein is CAWSEVEGYTF. The V and J genes are TRBV30 and TRBJ1-2; D gene unclear. Germline CDR1 and CDR2: GTSNPN and SVGIG (reference sequence). CDR3 length: 11 amino acids. Trimming removed 1 base at V and 8 bases at J, with 8 bases between.

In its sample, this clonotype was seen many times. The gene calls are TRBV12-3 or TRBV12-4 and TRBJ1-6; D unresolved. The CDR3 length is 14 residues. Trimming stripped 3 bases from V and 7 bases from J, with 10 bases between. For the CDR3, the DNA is TGTGCCAGCAGTTTGTCGGTGAGGAATTCACCCCTCCACTTT. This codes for CASSLSVRNSPLHF.

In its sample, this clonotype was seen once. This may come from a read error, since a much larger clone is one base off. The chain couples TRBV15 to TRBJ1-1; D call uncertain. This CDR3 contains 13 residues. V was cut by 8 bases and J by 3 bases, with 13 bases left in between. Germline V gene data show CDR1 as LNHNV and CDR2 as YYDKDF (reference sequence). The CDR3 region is CATGRDVDTEAFF. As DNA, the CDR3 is TGTGCCACCGGCCGAGATGTTGACACTGAAGCTTTCTTT.

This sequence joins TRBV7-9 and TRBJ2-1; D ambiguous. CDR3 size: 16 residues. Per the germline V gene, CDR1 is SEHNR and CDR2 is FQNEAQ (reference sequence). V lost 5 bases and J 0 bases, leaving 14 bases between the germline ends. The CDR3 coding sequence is TGTGCCAGCAGCCCCTCGGGCCTCAGCTCCTACAATGAGCAGTTCTTC. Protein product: CASSPSGLSSYNEQFF.

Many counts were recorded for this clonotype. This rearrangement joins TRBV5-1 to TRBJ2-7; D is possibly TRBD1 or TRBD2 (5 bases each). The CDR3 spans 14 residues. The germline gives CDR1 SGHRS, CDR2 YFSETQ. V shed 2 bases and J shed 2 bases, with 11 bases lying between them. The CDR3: CASSFRDRTYEQYF. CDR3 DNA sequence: TGCGCCAGCAGCTTTAGGGACCGAACCTACGAGCAGTACTTC. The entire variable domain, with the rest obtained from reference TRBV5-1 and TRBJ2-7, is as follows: KAGVTQTPRYLIKTRGQQVTLSCSPISGHRSVSWYQQTPGQGLQFLFEYFSETQRNKGNFPGRFSGRQFSNSRSEMNVSTLELGDSALYLCASSFRDRTYEQYFGPGTRLTVT.

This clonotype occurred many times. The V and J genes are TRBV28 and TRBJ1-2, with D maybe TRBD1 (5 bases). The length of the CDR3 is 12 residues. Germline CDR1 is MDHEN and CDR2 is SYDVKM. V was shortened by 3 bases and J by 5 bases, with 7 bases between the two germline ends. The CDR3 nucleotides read TGTGCCAGCAGTTTCACAGGATATGGCTACACCTTC. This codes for CASSFTGYGYTF.

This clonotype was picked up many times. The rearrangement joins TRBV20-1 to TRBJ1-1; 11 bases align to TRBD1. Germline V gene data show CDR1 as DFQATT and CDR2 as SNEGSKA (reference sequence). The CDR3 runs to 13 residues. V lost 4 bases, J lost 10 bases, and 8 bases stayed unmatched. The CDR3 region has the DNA TGCAGTGCTACCGAGGGACAGGGGGACAGAGCTTTCTTT. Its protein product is CSATEGQGDRAFF.

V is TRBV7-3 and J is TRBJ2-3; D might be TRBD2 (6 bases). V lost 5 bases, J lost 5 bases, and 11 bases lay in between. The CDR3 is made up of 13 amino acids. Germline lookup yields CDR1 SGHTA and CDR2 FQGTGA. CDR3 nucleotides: TGTGCCAGCAGCGGTCGGCGGGGAGATACGCAGTATTTT. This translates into CASSGRRGDTQYF.

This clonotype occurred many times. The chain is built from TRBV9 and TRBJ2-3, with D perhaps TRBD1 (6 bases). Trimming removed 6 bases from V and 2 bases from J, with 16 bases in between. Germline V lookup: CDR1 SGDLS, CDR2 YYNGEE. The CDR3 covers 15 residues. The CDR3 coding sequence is TGTGCCAGCACCCGAACCGGACAGCCCACAGATACGCAGTATTTT. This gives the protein CASTRTGQPTDTQYF.

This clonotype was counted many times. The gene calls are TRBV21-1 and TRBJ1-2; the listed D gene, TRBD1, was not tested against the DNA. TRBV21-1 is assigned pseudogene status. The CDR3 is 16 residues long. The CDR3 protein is CASLRSRDRTNYGYTF. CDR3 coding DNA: TGTGCCAGCTTAAGGAGTAGGGACAGAACTAACTATGGCTACACCTTC.

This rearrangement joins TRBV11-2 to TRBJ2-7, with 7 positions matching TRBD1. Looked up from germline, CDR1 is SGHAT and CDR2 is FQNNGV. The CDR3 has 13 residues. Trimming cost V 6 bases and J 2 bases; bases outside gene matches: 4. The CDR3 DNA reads TGTGCCAGCAGAAGGCAGGGGGCCTACGAGCAGTACTTC. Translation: CASRRQGAYEQYF.

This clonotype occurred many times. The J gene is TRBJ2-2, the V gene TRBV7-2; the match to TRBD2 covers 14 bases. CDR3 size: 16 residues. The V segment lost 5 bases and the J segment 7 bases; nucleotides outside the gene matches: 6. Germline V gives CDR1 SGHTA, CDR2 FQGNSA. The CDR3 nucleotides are TGTGCCAGCAGCCTCGGACTAGCGGGAGGCGGCGGGGAGCTGTTTTTT. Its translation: CASSLGLAGGGGELFF. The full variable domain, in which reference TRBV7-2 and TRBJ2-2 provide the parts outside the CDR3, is GAGVSQSPSNKVTEKGKDVELRCDPISGHTALYWYRQSLGQGLEFLIYFQGNSAPDKSGLPSDRFSAERTGGSVSTLTIQRTQQEDSAVYLCASSLGLAGGGGELFFGEGSRLTVL.

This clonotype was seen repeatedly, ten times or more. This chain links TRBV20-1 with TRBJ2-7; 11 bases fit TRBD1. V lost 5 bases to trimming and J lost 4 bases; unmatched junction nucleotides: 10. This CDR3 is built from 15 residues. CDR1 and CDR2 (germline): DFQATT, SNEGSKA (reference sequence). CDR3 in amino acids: CSAHPWTGGRYEQYV. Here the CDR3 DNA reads TGCAGTGCTCATCCCTGGACAGGGGGCCGGTACGAGCAGTACGTC.

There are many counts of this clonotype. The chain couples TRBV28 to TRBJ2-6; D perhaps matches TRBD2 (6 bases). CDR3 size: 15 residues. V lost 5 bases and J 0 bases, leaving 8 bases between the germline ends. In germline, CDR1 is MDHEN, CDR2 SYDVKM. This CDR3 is CASSGLFSGANVLTF. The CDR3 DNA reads TGTGCCAGCAGTGGACTATTCTCTGGGGCCAACGTCCTGACTTTC.

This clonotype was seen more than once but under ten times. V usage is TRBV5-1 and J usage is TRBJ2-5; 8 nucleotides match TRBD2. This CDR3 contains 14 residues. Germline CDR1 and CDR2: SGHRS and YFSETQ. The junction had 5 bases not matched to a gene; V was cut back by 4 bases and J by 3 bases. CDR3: CASSPDSGEETQYF. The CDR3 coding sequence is TGCGCCAGCAGCCCCGATAGCGGGGAAGAGACCCAGTACTTC. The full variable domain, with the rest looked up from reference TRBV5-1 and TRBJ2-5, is KAGVTQTPRYLIKTRGQQVTLSCSPISGHRSVSWYQQTPGQGLQFLFEYFSETQRNKGNFPGRFSGRQFSNSRSEMNVSTLELGDSALYLCASSPDSGEETQYFGPGTRLLVL.

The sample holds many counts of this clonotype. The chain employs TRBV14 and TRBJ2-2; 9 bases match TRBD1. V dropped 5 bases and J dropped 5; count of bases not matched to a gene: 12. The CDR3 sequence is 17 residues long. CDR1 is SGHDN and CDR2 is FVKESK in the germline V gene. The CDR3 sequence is CASSILPGQGLTGELFF. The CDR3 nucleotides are TGTGCCAGCAGCATACTCCCGGGACAGGGCTTGACCGGGGAGCTGTTTTTT.

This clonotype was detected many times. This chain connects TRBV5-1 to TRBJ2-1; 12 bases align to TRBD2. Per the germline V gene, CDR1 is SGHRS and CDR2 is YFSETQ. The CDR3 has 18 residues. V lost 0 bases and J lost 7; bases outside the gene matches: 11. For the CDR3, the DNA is TGCGCCAGCAGCTTGGCGAGGACTAGCGGGACCCCTGGGAATGAGCAGTTCTTC. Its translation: CASSLARTSGTPGNEQFF.

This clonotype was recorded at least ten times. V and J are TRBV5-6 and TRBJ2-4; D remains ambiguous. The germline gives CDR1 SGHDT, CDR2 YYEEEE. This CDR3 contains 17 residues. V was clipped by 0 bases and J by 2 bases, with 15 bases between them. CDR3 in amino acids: CASSLGVSVVSKNIQYF. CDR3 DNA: TGTGCCAGCAGCTTGGGGGTTTCTGTGGTTTCCAAAAACATTCAGTACTTC. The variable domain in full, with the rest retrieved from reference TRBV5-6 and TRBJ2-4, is DAGVTQSPTHLIKTRGQQVTLRCSPKSGHDTVSWYQQALGQGPQFIFQYYEEEERQRGNFPDRFSGHQFPNYSSELNVNALLLGDSALYLCASSLGVSVVSKNIQYFGAGTRLSVL.

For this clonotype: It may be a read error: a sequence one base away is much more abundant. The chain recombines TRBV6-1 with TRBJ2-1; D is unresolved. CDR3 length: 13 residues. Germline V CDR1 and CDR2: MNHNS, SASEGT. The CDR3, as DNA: TGTGCCAGCAGATTCGGCTCCTACAATGGGCAGTTCTTC. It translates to CASRFGSYNGQFF.

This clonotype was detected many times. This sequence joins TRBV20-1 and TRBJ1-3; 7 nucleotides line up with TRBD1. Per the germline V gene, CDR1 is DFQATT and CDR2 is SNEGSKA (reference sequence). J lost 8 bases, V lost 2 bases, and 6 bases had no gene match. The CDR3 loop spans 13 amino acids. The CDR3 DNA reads TGCAGTGCTAGACCTGGACAGGACTACACCATATATTTT. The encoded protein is CSARPGQDYTIYF.

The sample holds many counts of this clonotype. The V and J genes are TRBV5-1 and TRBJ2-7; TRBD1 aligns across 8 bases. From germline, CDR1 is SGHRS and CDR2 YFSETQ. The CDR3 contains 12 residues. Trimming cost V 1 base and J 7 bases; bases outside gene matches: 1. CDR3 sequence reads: CASSLTGGEQYF. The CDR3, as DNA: TGCGCCAGCAGCTTGACAGGGGGTGAGCAGTACTTC.

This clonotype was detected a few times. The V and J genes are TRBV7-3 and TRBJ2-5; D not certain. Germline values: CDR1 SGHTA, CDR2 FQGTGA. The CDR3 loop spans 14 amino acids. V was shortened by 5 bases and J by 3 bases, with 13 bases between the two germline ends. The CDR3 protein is CASSETPTEETQYF. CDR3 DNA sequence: TGTGCCAGCAGCGAAACCCCAACGGAAGAGACCCAGTACTTC.

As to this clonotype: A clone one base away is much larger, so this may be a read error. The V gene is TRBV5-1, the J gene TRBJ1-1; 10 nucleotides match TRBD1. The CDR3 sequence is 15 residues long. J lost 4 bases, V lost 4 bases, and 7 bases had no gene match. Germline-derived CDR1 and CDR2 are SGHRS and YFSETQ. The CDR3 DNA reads TGCGCCAGCAGCCCGTTTGGACAGGGGGTCACTGAAGCTTTCTTT. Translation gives CASSPFGQGVTEAFF.

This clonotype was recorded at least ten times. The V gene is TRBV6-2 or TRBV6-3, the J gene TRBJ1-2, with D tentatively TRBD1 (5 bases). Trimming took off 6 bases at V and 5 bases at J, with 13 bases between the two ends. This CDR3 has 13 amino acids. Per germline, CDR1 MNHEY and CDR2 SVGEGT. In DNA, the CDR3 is TGTGCCAGCAGAAGAGGACACAAGTATGGCTACACCTTC. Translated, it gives CASRRGHKYGYTF.

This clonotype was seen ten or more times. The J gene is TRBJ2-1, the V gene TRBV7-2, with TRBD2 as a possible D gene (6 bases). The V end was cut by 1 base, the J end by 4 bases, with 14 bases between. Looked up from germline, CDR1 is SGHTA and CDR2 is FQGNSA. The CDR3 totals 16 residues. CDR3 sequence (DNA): TGTGCCAGCAGCTTAGTATCTGGGACTTTATACAATGAGCAGTTCTTC. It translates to CASSLVSGTLYNEQFF.

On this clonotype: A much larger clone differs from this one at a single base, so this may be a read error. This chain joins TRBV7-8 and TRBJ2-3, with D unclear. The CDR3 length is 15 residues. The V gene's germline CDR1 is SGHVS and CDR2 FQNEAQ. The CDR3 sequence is CASSLAFVSTHTQYF. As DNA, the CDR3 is TGTGCCAGCAGCTTAGCGTTCGTAAGCACACATACGCAGTATTTT.

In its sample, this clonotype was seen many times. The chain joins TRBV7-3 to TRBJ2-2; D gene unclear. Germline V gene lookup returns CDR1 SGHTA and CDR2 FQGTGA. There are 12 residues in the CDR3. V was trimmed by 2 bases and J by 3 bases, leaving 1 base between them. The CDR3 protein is CASSLHTGELFF. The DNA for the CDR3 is TGTGCCAGCAGCTTACACACCGGGGAGCTGTTTTTT.

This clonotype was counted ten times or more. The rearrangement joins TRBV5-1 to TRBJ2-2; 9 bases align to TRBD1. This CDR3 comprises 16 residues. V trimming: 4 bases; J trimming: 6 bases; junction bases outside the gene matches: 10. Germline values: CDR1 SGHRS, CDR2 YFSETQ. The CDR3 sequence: CASSIPGQGVSGELFF. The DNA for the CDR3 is TGCGCCAGCAGCATACCGGGACAGGGTGTGTCCGGGGAGCTGTTTTTT.

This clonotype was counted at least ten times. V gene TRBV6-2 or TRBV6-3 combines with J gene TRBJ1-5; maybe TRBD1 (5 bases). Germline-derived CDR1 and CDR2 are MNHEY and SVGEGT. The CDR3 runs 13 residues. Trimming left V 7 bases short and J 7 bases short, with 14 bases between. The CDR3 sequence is CASTRTILQPQHF. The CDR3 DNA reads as TGTGCCAGCACCCGGACAATCCTCCAGCCCCAGCATTTT.

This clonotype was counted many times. The CDR3 reads CASSLALAGGGEQFF. The CDR3 nucleotides are TGCGCCAGCAGCTTGGCACTAGCGGGAGGAGGTGAGCAGTTCTTC. The chain recombines TRBV5-1 with TRBJ2-1, with 12 bases identical to TRBD2. V trimming: 0 bases; J trimming: 9 bases; junction bases outside the gene matches: 4. Per germline, CDR1 SGHRS and CDR2 YFSETQ. CDR3 length: 15 residues.

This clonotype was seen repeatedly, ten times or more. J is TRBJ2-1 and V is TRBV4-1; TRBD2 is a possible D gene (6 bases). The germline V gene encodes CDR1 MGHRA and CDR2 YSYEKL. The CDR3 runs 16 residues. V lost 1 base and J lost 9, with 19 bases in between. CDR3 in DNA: TGCGCCAGCAGCCAAGTTGTTAGCGGCGTCGGGGTTGAGCAGTTCTTC. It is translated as CASSQVVSGVGVEQFF.